This T cell receptor (beta chain) was retrieved from a study of cytomegalovirus exposure and HLA in healthy donors. V was cut by 4 bases and J by 8 bases, with 11 bases left in between. Germline CDR1 is MNHEY and CDR2 is SVGAGI. The CDR3 has 13 residues. Use of 60 Vbeta and 13 Jbeta primers characterized the PCR. Assay: immunoSEQ multiplex PCR; the TCRdb copy retains only in-frame clones and omits some. The repertoire holds over 150,000 clones, approximately 71% seen once, with roughly 5.4% in the top ten. The rearrangement joins TRBV6-5 to TRBJ2-2, with D maybe TRBD1 (5 bases). Specimen: PBMCs. This TCR derives from a woman between 18 and 30 years old in good health and CMV-seropositive. The CDR3 bases are TGTGCCAGCAGTTGGGCAGCAGGGGGGGAGCTGTTTTTT. Its protein is CASSWAAGGELFF.